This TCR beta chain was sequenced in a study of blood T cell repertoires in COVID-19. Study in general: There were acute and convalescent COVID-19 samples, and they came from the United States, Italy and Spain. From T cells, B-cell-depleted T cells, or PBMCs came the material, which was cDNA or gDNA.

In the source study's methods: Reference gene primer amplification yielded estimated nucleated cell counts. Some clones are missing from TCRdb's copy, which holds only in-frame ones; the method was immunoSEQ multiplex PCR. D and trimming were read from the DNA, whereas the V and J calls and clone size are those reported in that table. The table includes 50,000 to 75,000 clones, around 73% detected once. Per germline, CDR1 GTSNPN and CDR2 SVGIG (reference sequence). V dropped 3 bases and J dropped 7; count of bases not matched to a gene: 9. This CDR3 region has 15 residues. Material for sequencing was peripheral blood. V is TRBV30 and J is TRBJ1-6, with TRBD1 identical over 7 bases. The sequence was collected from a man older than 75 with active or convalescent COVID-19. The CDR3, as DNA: TGTGCCTGGAGGCCTTGGGACAGCAAAAATTCACCCCTCCACTTT. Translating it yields CAWRPWDSKNSPLHF.